The T cell receptor (beta chain) under discussion was sequenced for a study of T-cell memory formation after mild COVID-19 (dated by TCRdb to 2020 to 2022). At the level of the whole study: Most TCR sequence clusters were specific to one of the two donors. Two young, previously healthy adult volunteers, one female and one male, were included in the cohort. In a couple of donors, T-cell clones that expanded and contracted after mild COVID-19 were tracked by sequencing TCRalpha and TCRbeta repertoires over time. The paper's findings and limits, for the study overall: Balanced CD4/CD8 phenotypes were observed for clones contracting from day 15 to 85, whereas a bias towards CD4+ was observed for a second wave of clones expanding from day 15 to 37. Only two mild cases were covered in the study, and larger cohorts including severe cases with pre-infection samples were considered necessary. Some responding clones were detected in pre-infection memory, suggesting pre-existing cross-reactive memory T cells joined the SARS-CoV-2 response. Contracting CD4+ clones were located mainly in the CM and EM memory subsets, whereas CD8+ clones were found to be enriched in EMRA. The second-wave clones that peaked on day 37 were not confirmed to be SARS-CoV-2 specific.

Ficoll-Paque density gradient centrifugation was the method used to isolate PBMCs. The CDR3 numbers 15 residues from cysteine through phenylalanine. The retained sequence is limited to the CDR3, 45 bases, with the frame set at the first base. Instrument on record: Illumina NovaSeq 6000. Using 5'RACE with constant-segment primers, TCRalpha and TCRbeta cDNA libraries were constructed, with sample barcodes and unique molecular identifiers added in the process. Trizol reagent was used to extract RNA from every sample. Libraries were amplified in two PCR steps, with a second sample barcode and Illumina TruSeq adapters added in the second step. Sequencing of the libraries was done on an Illumina NovaSeq, producing 2 x 150 bp paired-end reads. Per the original workflow: Demultiplexing of reads and collapsing into UMI-guided consensus sequences were performed with migec v1.2.7. Using mixcr v2.1.11, UMI consensuses were aligned to TRA and TRB V and J templates and then assembled into clonotypes. Expanded or contracted clonotypes were those called significant by both edgeR and NoisET, with noise models trained on biological replicates. For edgeR calls, a false discovery rate-adjusted p below 0.01 and a log2 fold-change threshold of 1 were applied. As an exploratory analysis of dynamics, PCA with hierarchical clustering was applied to max-normalized trajectories of the 1000 most abundant clonotypes. Separately sequenced CD4+ and CD8+ repertoires were used to assign the CD4 or CD8 phenotype of responding clones. The raw public reads went through TCRdb reprocessing: fastp at Q25, MiXCR clone calling, in-frame beta chains kept. Each record represents a unique CDR3 protein, reported with the most common genes and DNA among its rows. The V and J calls were not made by the authors but by TCRdb's processing. The sample contains some 350,000 distinct CDR3 sequences, about 16% of them found a single time. The ten largest clonotypes hold 20% to 25% of the sample.

This clonotype was detected a few times. This clone's antigen is unknown. No much larger clonotype is one base removed from it; base qualities were not supplied. The sequenced sample was PBMCs or a T cell subset sorted from them (not recorded which). The V gene is TRBV21-1 and the J gene is TRBJ2-1; the D segment call TRBD2 is taken from the table without a DNA check. TRBV21-1 is labeled a pseudogene. The TCR sequence derives from a man younger than 30 who had mild COVID-19 (a few samples of this study predate the infection). The sample titles of this study are shuffled in the database, so cell type and time point are left out; the donor was told from shared clones. In nucleotides, the sequence is TGTGCCAGCAGCAAAGCGAGCGGGGAAGAGAATGAGCAGTTCTTC. Protein translation: CASSKASGEENEQFF.